This T cell receptor beta chain was identified during a study of CD8 T cells in ankylosing spondylitis. The study's findings and limits: Characteristic of ankylosing spondylitis blood, it appeared, was a TCR beta motif comprising several highly homologous variants. Disease-associated clones were reportedly significantly overrepresented in matched ankylosing spondylitis synovial fluid. As for the disease-linked clones, they showed a CD8+ phenotype and occurred at relatively low frequencies in peripheral blood.

A word on this clonotype: The antigen is not known.

Library preparation for TCR beta used quantitative 5'-RACE with molecular barcodes. Each CDR3 protein gets one entry after TCRdb re-called the 5' RACE reads with MiXCR. This sample has over 600,000 distinct CDR3 sequences, with around 20% found just once. V was clipped by 0 bases and J by 4 bases; unmatched bases: 9. The germline V gene encodes CDR1 MNHEY and CDR2 SVGAGI. The CDR3 is 18 amino acids. The rearrangement uses TRBV6-5 and TRBJ2-5; 12 nucleotides agree with TRBD2. The sequence came from a male donor with ankylosing spondylitis. Sequencing used blood, either unsorted or a sorted T cell fraction (not recorded which). CDR3 DNA: TGTGCCAGCAGTTACTCGAACGTGCTAGCGGGGGGGAGAGAGACCCAGTACTTC. Translating it yields CASSYSNVLAGGRETQYF.